The TCR beta chain described here comes from a study of Graves' ophthalmopathy and Graves' hyperthyroidism. Unmatched junction bases numbered 8, after V lost 1 base and J lost 6 bases. This CDR3 has 18 residues. TCR beta CDR3 amplification used RNA transcripts. First-round RT-PCR used HTBI primers; second-round multiplex PCR followed. TCRdb re-called the multiplex PCR reads through MiXCR, storing one row per CDR3 protein. The sample lists roughly 610,000 distinct CDR3 sequences; 22% were seen once. This clonotype was counted only a few times. The J gene is TRBJ2-5, the V gene TRBV12-3 or TRBV12-4; TRBD2 matches 16 bases. The receptor's source is a woman under 30 with stable Graves' hyperthyroidism. Some clones in this sample may be carry-over from other donors' samples. The material sequenced was peripheral blood. The CDR3 DNA is TGTGCCAGCAGTTTAGGACTTGGGACTAGCGGGGGGGCCCAGACCCAGTACTTC. Translated: CASSLGLGTSGGAQTQYF.